This T cell receptor beta chain was captured by sequencing in a study of beta chain features in type 1 diabetes. Study-wide background: Similarity in age, gender and cell yields was seen between patients and healthy donors.

This clone has more than one count but fewer than ten. Its antigen remains unknown. Study conclusions and caveats: Fewer junction insertions and more nucleotide deletions appeared in type 1 diabetes patients.

There are 13 residues in the CDR3. Germline CDR1 and CDR2: SGHTA and FQGNSA. Deletions cut 2 bases from V and 4 bases from J, with 7 bases between. cDNA synthesis used the whole RNA isolate, giving expressed TCRB sequences. Profiling relied on immunoSEQ multiplex PCR, and the TCRdb table lists in-frame clones only, not all of them. Here the sample spans about 150,000 clones, over 7.5% being singletons. Material: central memory CD4+ T cells from blood. The sequence was collected from a man aged 18 to 29 in good health. This chain connects TRBV7-2 to TRBJ2-3; D ambiguous. The CDR3 DNA is TGTGCCAGCAGCTTAAATTCCGCAGATACGCAGTATTTT. Protein product: CASSLNSADTQYF.